The rows below give T cell receptor beta chains drawn from one sample of a study of T cell responses to AZD1222 COVID-19 vaccine. The table came from immunoSEQ multiplex PCR; TCRdb's copy has only in-frame clones and leaves some out. The sample lists around 50,000 clones; 65% to 90% were seen once. The sequences come from peripheral blood, collected 28 days after the second AZD1222 dose. Receptors were obtained from an adult who received the AZD1222 COVID-19 vaccine. Both conserved end residues are part of each CDR3. Fields, in order: V gene, J gene, D gene, clone size, CDR3 DNA, CDR3 protein. D genes are given only for firm matches. Expanded clones are given a class, and other clones once, few, many or no size at all.

TRBV19	TRBJ1-2	-	-	TGTGCCAGTAGTATCAGGGTGCGGTCGGAAGGCTACACCTTC	CASSIRVRSEGYTF
TRBV9	TRBJ2-1	TRBD2	-	TGTGCCAGCAGGACGCCGGGACTAGCGGGAGGGAGGAATGGGGGTGAGCAGTTCTTC	CASRTPGLAGGRNGGEQFF
TRBV23-1	TRBJ1-5	-	-	TGCGCCAGCAGTCAATCGGGTAGGGTAGGTAGCAATCAGCCCCAGCATTTT	CASSQSGRVGSNQPQHF
TRBV7-2	TRBJ2-1	-	-	TGTGCCAGCAGCTTAGCGTGGGACGCCGGCAATGAGCAGTTCTTC	CASSLAWDAGNEQFF
TRBV29-1	TRBJ1-2	TRBD1	few	TGCAGCGCTACGACAGGGGGTCGGGATGGCTACACCTTC	CSATTGGRDGYTF
TRBV27	TRBJ1-5	TRBD1	-	TGTGCCAGCAGAACAGGGGCTGGCAATCAGCCCCAGCATTTT	CASRTGAGNQPQHF
TRBV19	TRBJ2-7	-	-	TGTGCCAGTAGTGCCGTCGCGGACTACAGGACCTACGAGCAGTACTTC	CASSAVADYRTYEQYF
TRBV7-9	TRBJ2-5	-	-	TGTGCCAGCAGCTTAGCGATGACAAGACAAGAGACCCAGTACTTC	CASSLAMTRQETQYF
TRBV6-6	TRBJ2-3	TRBD2	-	TGTGCCAGCAGTTACTGGGCGGGAGGCACAGATACGCAGTATTTT	CASSYWAGGTDTQYF
TRBV9	TRBJ1-5	TRBD1	-	TGTGCCAGCAGCGGTGGACAGGTGAATCAGCCCCAGCATTTT	CASSGGQVNQPQHF
TRBV20-1	TRBJ1-1	-	-	TGCAGTGCTATCCCCACTGAAGCTTTCTTT	CSAIPTEAFF
TRBV19	TRBJ1-5	-	-	TGTGCCAGCCTACGGGACAATTATAGCAATCAGCCCCAGCATTTT	CASLRDNYSNQPQHF
TRBV5-4	TRBJ2-4	TRBD1	-	TGTGCCAGCAGCTTATGGACAGGGGACATTCAGTACTTC	CASSLWTGDIQYF
TRBV13	TRBJ2-7	TRBD2	-	TGTGCCAGCAGCTTAAGGCCAATCATAGCGGGAGGAACAGACTACGAGCAGTACTTC	CASSLRPIIAGGTDYEQYF
TRBV18	TRBJ2-1	-	-	TGTGCCAGCTCACTTTCACACAGGGAGCGAAGGAAAAATGAGCAGTTCTTC	CASSLSHRERRKNEQFF
TRBV24-1	TRBJ2-3	-	once	TGTGCCACCAGTGACTTCAGGGCCGGATTTACAGATACGCAGTATTTT	CATSDFRAGFTDTQYF
TRBV7-9	TRBJ1-1	-	-	TGTGCCAGCAGCTTATCCGGGACGGGCGAAGCTTTCTTT	CASSLSGTGEAFF
TRBV7-3	TRBJ1-1	TRBD1	-	TGTGCCAGCAGAGGACAGGGGATGAACACTGAAGCTTTCTTT	CASRGQGMNTEAFF
TRBV4-1	TRBJ2-2	TRBD1	-	TGCGCCAGCAGCCAACCGGACAGGGCGGCCGGGGAGCTGTTTTTT	CASSQPDRAAGELFF
TRBV7-2	TRBJ2-7	TRBD2	-	TGTGCCAGCAGGAAGAGCGGGAGGTCTTCCTACGAGCAGTACTTC	CASRKSGRSSYEQYF
TRBV10-3	TRBJ1-1	-	-	TGTGCCATCAGTCCGGGACACCGAAACACTGAAGCTTTCTTT	CAISPGHRNTEAFF
TRBV3-1/TRBV3-2	TRBJ2-4	-	once	TGTGCCAGCAGCCAAGAATCCGGACTTTCTTTC	CASSQESGLSF
TRBV30	TRBJ1-5	-	-	TGTGCCTGGAGTGATGGGGTTCAGCCCCAGCATTTT	CAWSDGVQPQHF
TRBV6-2/TRBV6-3	TRBJ2-7	-	once	TGTGCCAGCAGTTACGATGGGAATGGTTACGAGCAGTACTTC	CASSYDGNGYEQYF
TRBV4-3	TRBJ2-3	TRBD2	-	TGCGCCAGCAGCCAAGACCCTCAACTAGCGGGAAACTCAGATACGCAGTATTTT	CASSQDPQLAGNSDTQYF
TRBV7-9	TRBJ1-3	-	-	TGTGCCAGCAGCCTCGCGCTGGGAGTTGGAAACACCATATATTTT	CASSLALGVGNTIYF
TRBV28	TRBJ2-5	TRBD2	once	TGTGCCAGCAGTTCCCAGGCTAGCGGGACCCAAGAGACCCAGTACTTC	CASSSQASGTQETQYF
TRBV19	TRBJ1-1	TRBD1	-	TGTGCCAGTAGTACGGACAGGATAAGGGCTTTCTTT	CASSTDRIRAFF
TRBV5-4	TRBJ2-7	-	-	TGTGCCAGCAGCTTAAACAGCCTCGAGCAGTACTTC	CASSLNSLEQYF